Following are 9 T cell receptor beta chains from one sample sequenced in a study of CD8 T cells in ankylosing spondylitis. TCRdb re-analysed the 5' RACE reads in MiXCR, keeping a single row per CDR3 protein. The sample has fewer than 500,000 distinct CDR3 sequences; around 20% are singletons. Overall study findings and caveats: Roughly eight highly homologous variants formed a TCR beta motif that appeared characteristic of ankylosing spondylitis blood.

Their specific antigens are unknown. Sequencing was done on a sample of blood, either unsorted or a sorted T cell fraction (not recorded which). The origin of the receptors is a male donor with ankylosing spondylitis.

This clonotype was counted between two and nine times. The V gene is TRBV6-2 or TRBV6-3, the J gene TRBJ2-1; TRBD1 is a possible D gene (6 bases). The V and J ends lost 4 bases and 10 bases respectively, with 23 bases between them. Germline values: CDR1 MNHEY, CDR2 SVGEGT. CDR3 size: 16 residues. CDR3 in DNA: TGTGCCAGCAGTTCCCGGGACATTCTAGGCCGGCGGGAGCAGTTCTTC. Its protein product is CASSSRDILGRREQFF.

This clonotype was seen only a few times. This chain joins TRBV20-1 and TRBJ2-2; D not resolved. Germline CDR1 and CDR2: DFQATT and SNEGSKA (reference sequence). The CDR3 runs to 14 residues. V lost 5 bases to trimming and J lost 4 bases, with 14 bases between them. CDR3 region: CSAETHIGTGELFF. For the CDR3, the DNA is TGCAGTGCTGAGACCCACATCGGCACCGGGGAGCTGTTTTTT.

In nucleotides, the CDR3 is TGTGCCAGCAGAGGACAGGGGTTCCGTGGCTACACCTTC. This encodes CASRGQGFRGYTF. J is TRBJ1-2 and V is TRBV6-1; TRBD1 aligns across 9 bases. The CDR3 length is 13 residues. V shed 6 bases and J 7 bases; nucleotides not matched to a gene: 6. CDR1 is MNHNS and CDR2 is SASEGT in the germline V gene.

In this sample, this clonotype turned up a few times. The rearrangement links TRBV14 to TRBJ2-1; 7 positions agree with TRBD2. Trimming cost V 4 bases and J 6 bases; bases outside gene matches: 3. This CDR3 region has 13 residues. The germline gives CDR1 SGHDN, CDR2 FVKESK. This chain's CDR3 is CASSPGLFNEQFF. The CDR3 region has the DNA TGTGCCAGCAGCCCGGGACTATTCAATGAGCAGTTCTTC.

This clonotype was detected only a few times. V and J are TRBV20-1 and TRBJ1-1; D unresolved. This CDR3 region has 12 residues. Germline V gives CDR1 DFQATT, CDR2 SNEGSKA (reference sequence). Trimming left V 1 base short and J 8 bases short, with 11 bases between. The CDR3 sequence: CSARAALLEAFF. The CDR3 nucleotides read TGCAGTGCTAGAGCAGCCCTACTAGAAGCTTTCTTT.

This clonotype was recorded a few times. This chain links TRBV7-9 with TRBJ2-3; 9 bases line up with TRBD2. Germline V lookup: CDR1 SEHNR, CDR2 FQNEAQ (reference sequence). Losses at the gene ends were 1 base for V and 9 bases for J; bases not matched to a gene: 2. There are 13 residues in the CDR3. The CDR3 nucleotides are TGTGCCAGCAGCTTAGGTCTAGCGGGAACGCAGTATTTT. As protein: CASSLGLAGTQYF.

The chain recombines TRBV6-1 with TRBJ2-7; D is unclear. The CDR3 is 12 amino acids. V was shortened by 7 bases and J by 2 bases, with 9 bases between the two germline ends. Germline CDR1 MNHNS, CDR2 SASEGT. The CDR3 nucleotides are TGTGCCAGCAAAGGTCCGACCTACGAGCAGTACTTC. It yields the protein CASKGPTYEQYF.

This clonotype appeared a few times. The gene calls are TRBV20-1 and TRBJ2-5; D is perhaps TRBD1 (6 bases). The CDR3 has 14 amino acids. Germline CDR1 reads DFQATT; CDR2 reads SNEGSKA (reference sequence). Trimming removed 5 bases at V and 4 bases at J, with 17 bases between. The CDR3 sequence is CSAGRTAGGETQYF. The CDR3 DNA reads TGCAGTGCTGGCAGGACAGCAGGAGGAGAGACCCAGTACTTC.

This clonotype has more than one count but fewer than ten. The chain is built from TRBV4-2 and TRBJ2-3; D is unclear. CDR3 size: 12 residues. The V gene's germline CDR1 is LGHNA and CDR2 YNFKEQ. The V gene lost 4 bases and the J gene lost 6 bases, with 8 bases spanning the gap. The CDR3: CASSPSSDTQYF. The CDR3 nucleotides are TGTGCCAGCAGCCCTTCATCGGATACGCAGTATTTT.